This T cell receptor (beta chain) was documented in a study of shared clonotypes between healthy human individuals. Overall study: Aged 18 to 49, the donors were a couple of women and a few men. Points from the study as a whole: Investigators expected sequencing depth to affect clonotype sharing among donors.

The germline gives CDR1 MNHEY, CDR2 SVGAGI. J was trimmed by 3 bases and V by 0 bases; bases with no gene match: 3. This CDR3 is 15 amino acids long. On this clone itself: Its antigen is undetermined. The identical CDR3 is also encoded by other nucleotide sequences in the sample.

Assay used: immunoSEQ multiplex PCR; TCRdb lists only in-frame clones, some missing. The sample lists more than 2 million clones, approximately 94% occurring once. The chain carries TRBV6-5 and TRBJ1-2, with 8 bases aligning to TRBD1. The receptor was derived from a man younger than 35 in good health. The sample taken for sequencing was naive CD4+ T cells sorted from blood. The subset denotes: CD45RA+ positively selected. The chain's CDR3 is CASSYSTGGDYGYTF. The CDR3 coding sequence is TGTGCCAGCAGTTACTCCACAGGGGGGGACTATGGCTACACCTTC.